This T cell receptor (beta chain) came from a study of blood T cell repertoires in COVID-19. Study at large: Acute-phase and convalescent COVID-19 samples originated in the United States, Italy and Spain. PBMCs, B-cell-depleted T cells, or T cells provided the cDNA or gDNA that made up the material.

J gave up 6 bases and V 1 base, and 7 bases lay outside the gene matches. Germline loops: CDR1 SGHVS, CDR2 FNYEAQ. The CDR3 contains 15 residues. Authors' data handling: Researchers report that nucleated cell counts were estimated from reference gene primer amplification. Only in-frame clones appear in the TCRdb table, and some are missing; sequencing was by immunoSEQ multiplex PCR. V and J calls and clone size are given by that table; D and trimming were obtained from the DNA. The data contain tens of thousands of clones, around 86% of them singletons. This chain uses TRBV7-6 with TRBJ2-7, with 9 bases aligning to TRBD2. This TCR was sampled from a human donor in a cohort sampled during active COVID-19. The material sequenced was peripheral blood. Here the CDR3 DNA reads TGTGCCAGCAGCTTAGGCGTAGCGGGAGCAGGCGAGCAGTACTTC. Protein product: CASSLGVAGAGEQYF.